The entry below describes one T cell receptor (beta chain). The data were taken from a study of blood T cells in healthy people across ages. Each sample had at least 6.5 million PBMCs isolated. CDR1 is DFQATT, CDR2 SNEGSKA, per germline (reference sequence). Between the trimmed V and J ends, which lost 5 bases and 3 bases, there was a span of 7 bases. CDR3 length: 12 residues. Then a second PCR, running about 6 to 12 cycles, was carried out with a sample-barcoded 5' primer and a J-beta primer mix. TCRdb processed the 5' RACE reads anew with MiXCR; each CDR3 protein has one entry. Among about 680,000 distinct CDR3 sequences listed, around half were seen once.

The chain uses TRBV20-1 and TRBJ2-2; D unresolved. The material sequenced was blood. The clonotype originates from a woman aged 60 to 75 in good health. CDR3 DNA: TGCAGTGCTGAAGGGTACACCGGGGAGCTGTTTTTT. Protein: CSAEGYTGELFF.